These T cell receptor beta chains were read from a single sample in a study of blood T cells in healthy people across ages. Each CDR3 protein gets one entry after TCRdb re-called the 5' RACE reads with MiXCR. The data contain roughly 550,000 distinct CDR3 sequences, under 30% of them singletons. This sample also belongs to another study, concerning T cells of mothers and their children.

Sequenced input: blood. These receptors originate from a boy aged 5-17 years in good health. CDR3s leave out the opening cysteine and the closing phenylalanine or tryptophan.

J gene: TRBJ2-7
CDR3 length: 15
V gene: TRBV11-2
CDR3 protein: ASSPNPSASGGHEQY

J gene: TRBJ2-5
CDR3 length: 14
V gene: TRBV7-2
CDR3 protein: ASSQGLAGAQETQY

J gene: TRBJ1-2
CDR3 length: 13
V gene: TRBV3-1
CDR3 protein: ASSPGTWGNYGYT

J gene: TRBJ1-1
CDR3 length: 11
V gene: TRBV20-1
CDR3 protein: SAIRTLRTEAF

J gene: TRBJ2-3
CDR3 length: 13
V gene: TRBV12-3/TRBV12-4
CDR3 protein: ASRPDRGGRDTRY

J gene: TRBJ2-1
CDR3 length: 12
V gene: TRBV7-2
CDR3 protein: ASSFIPGVNEQF

J gene: TRBJ2-1
CDR3 length: 13
V gene: TRBV10-3
CDR3 protein: AISGQQSSYNEQF

J gene: -
CDR3 length: 13
V gene: TRBV4-1
CDR3 protein: ASSPWWGDSYEQY

J gene: TRBJ2-7
CDR3 length: 11
V gene: TRBV7-9
CDR3 protein: ASSLRGLDEQY

J gene: -
CDR3 length: 17
V gene: TRBV4-3
CDR3 protein: ASSQDAVTTTGLGDEQF

J gene: TRBJ2-4
CDR3 length: 15
V gene: TRBV2
CDR3 protein: ASSEYGQGATKNIQY

J gene: TRBJ1-2
CDR3 length: 10
V gene: TRBV28
CDR3 protein: ASGGLNCGYT

J gene: TRBJ2-2
CDR3 length: 13
V gene: TRBV4-3
CDR3 protein: ASSPREGQAGELF

J gene: TRBJ2-2
CDR3 length: 15
V gene: TRBV7-2
CDR3 protein: ASSLTASGRRSGELF

J gene: TRBJ2-5
CDR3 length: 13
V gene: TRBV9
CDR3 protein: ASSVASSGGETQY

J gene: TRBJ2-7
CDR3 length: 16
V gene: TRBV9
CDR3 protein: ASSHPGQGRTTTYEQY

J gene: TRBJ2-1
CDR3 length: 11
V gene: TRBV14
CDR3 protein: ASSQLTYNEQF

J gene: TRBJ2-1
CDR3 length: 12
V gene: TRBV7-9
CDR3 protein: ASSGGDAYNEQF

J gene: TRBJ2-3
CDR3 length: 15
V gene: TRBV4-3
CDR3 protein: ASSPGGTSGAGDTQY

J gene: TRBJ2-3
CDR3 length: 14
V gene: TRBV6-2/TRBV6-3
CDR3 protein: ASTYGLAGGTDTQY

J gene: TRBJ2-3
CDR3 length: 18
V gene: TRBV28
CDR3 protein: ASSETGTSGSSVSTDTQY

J gene: TRBJ2-7
CDR3 length: 12
V gene: TRBV5-6
CDR3 protein: ASSYSGSLVGQY